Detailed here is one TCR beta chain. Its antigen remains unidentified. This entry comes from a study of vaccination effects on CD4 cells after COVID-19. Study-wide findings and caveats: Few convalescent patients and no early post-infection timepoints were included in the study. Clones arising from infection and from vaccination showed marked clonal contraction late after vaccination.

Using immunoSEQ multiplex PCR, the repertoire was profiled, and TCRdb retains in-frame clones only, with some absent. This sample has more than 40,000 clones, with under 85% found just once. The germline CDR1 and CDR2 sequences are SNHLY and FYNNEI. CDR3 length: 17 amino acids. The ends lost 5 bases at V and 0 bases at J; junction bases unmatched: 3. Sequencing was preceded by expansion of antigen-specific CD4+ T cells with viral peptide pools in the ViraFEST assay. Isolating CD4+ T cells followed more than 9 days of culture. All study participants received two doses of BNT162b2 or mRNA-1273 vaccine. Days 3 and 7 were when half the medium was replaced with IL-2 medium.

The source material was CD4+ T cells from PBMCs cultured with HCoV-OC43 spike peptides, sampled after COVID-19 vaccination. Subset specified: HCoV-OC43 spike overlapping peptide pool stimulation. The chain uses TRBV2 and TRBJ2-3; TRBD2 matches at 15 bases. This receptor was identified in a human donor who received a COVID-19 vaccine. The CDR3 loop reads CASSSGLAGGSTDTQYF. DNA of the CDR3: TGTGCCAGCAGTTCGGGACTAGCGGGAGGTAGCACAGATACGCAGTATTTT.